Below, 16 T cell receptor beta chains from the same sample are listed, as sequenced in a study of identical twins. MiXCR was run by TCRdb on the 5' RACE reads, yielding one entry per CDR3 protein. The repertoire consists of some 660,000 distinct CDR3 sequences, with 8.5% to 9% occurring once and the leading ten covering around 0.95%. This sample also belongs to another study, concerning yellow fever vaccine responses in identical twins.

The material sequenced was PBMCs. These receptors originate from a woman aged 18-29 years in good health.

The V and J genes are TRBV6-1 and TRBJ1-1; tentative D call: TRBD1 (6 bases). V was clipped by 7 bases and J by 6 bases, with 21 bases between them. Germline assignment: CDR1 MNHNS and CDR2 SASEGT. The CDR3 consists of 15 residues. The CDR3 spells CASTPEEGGISEAFF. CDR3 nucleotide sequence: TGTGCCAGCACCCCCGAGGAGGGGGGAATATCTGAAGCTTTCTTT.

This clonotype was seen a few times. J is TRBJ2-5 and V is TRBV7-8, with D unclear. The CDR3 loop spans 14 amino acids. CDR1 is SGHVS and CDR2 is FQNEAQ in the germline V gene. The V gene lost 4 bases and the J gene lost 4 bases, with 13 bases spanning the gap. As DNA, the CDR3 is TGTGCCAGCAGCTGGCAGCTAGAGGCAGAGACCCAGTACTTC. Encoded protein: CASSWQLEAETQYF.

In this sample, this clonotype turned up many times. The chain employs TRBV28 and TRBJ2-5; D is possibly TRBD1 (6 bases). V was clipped by 6 bases and J by 5 bases, with 19 bases between them. The CDR3 totals 15 residues. CDR1 is MDHEN and CDR2 is SYDVKM in the germline V gene. The CDR3: CASSPLQGLSETQYF. The CDR3 DNA is TGTGCCAGCAGCCCACTACAGGGCCTCTCCGAGACCCAGTACTTC. Combining the CDR3 with reference TRBV28 and TRBJ2-5 gives the whole variable domain DVKVTQSSRYLVKRTGEKVFLECVQDMDHENMFWYRQDPGLGLRLIYFSYDVKMKEKGDIPEGYSVSREKKERFSLILESASTNQTSMYLCASSPLQGLSETQYFGPGTRLLVL.

Concerning this clonotype itself: One junction end disagrees with the germline gene, perhaps due to a read error. This rearrangement joins TRBV7-2 to TRBJ2-5; 9 positions match TRBD2. This CDR3 spans 14 amino acids. Germline V gene data show CDR1 as SGHTA and CDR2 as FQGNSA. The CDR3 coding sequence is TGTGCCAGCAGCGTAGCGGGGGCCGGGGAGACCCAGTACTTC. Amino acids: CASSVAGAGETQYF.

The chain uses TRBV11-1 and TRBJ2-1, with 12 nucleotides matching TRBD2. The V and J ends lost 2 bases and 2 bases, in that order; junction bases with no gene match: 13. Germline CDR1 SGHAT, CDR2 FQDESV (reference sequence). CDR3 size: 20 residues. CDR3 residues: CASSLSQLAGGGGAYNEQFF. The CDR3 DNA sequence: TGTGCCAGCAGCTTATCCCAACTAGCGGGAGGTGGGGGCGCCTACAATGAGCAGTTCTTC.

The gene calls are TRBV6-5 and TRBJ1-6; the D gene is possibly TRBD1 (5 bases). The CDR3 contains 12 residues. Germline CDR1 is MNHEY and CDR2 is SVGAGI. Trimming removed 8 bases from V and 8 bases from J, with 10 bases in between. The CDR3 is CASALGDSPLHF. As DNA, the CDR3 is TGTGCCAGCGCGTTGGGGGATTCACCCCTCCACTTT.

This sequence joins TRBV10-3 and TRBJ2-7; 9 bases align to TRBD1. The germline gives CDR1 ENHRY, CDR2 SYGVKD. J gave up 0 bases and V 9 bases, and 6 bases lay outside the gene matches. The CDR3 extends over 14 amino acids. The chain's CDR3 is CAMKRTGDSYEQYF. DNA for the CDR3: TGTGCCATGAAGCGGACAGGGGACTCCTACGAGCAGTACTTC.

This clonotype has a count of ten or more. V usage is TRBV7-9 and J usage is TRBJ2-2; D may be TRBD1 (6 bases). The CDR3 has 16 amino acids. In germline, CDR1 is SEHNR, CDR2 FQNEAQ (reference sequence). Trimming stripped 5 bases from V and 2 bases from J, with 15 bases between. CDR3 in amino acids: CASSRFTGRNTGELFF. Written as DNA, the CDR3 is TGTGCCAGCAGCCGTTTCACAGGGAGAAACACCGGGGAGCTGTTTTTT.

The chain is built from TRBV6-2 or TRBV6-3 and TRBJ2-3, with 8 nucleotides matching TRBD1. The CDR3 loop spans 17 amino acids. V dropped 6 bases and J dropped 2; count of bases not matched to a gene: 13. Germline V gene data show CDR1 as MNHEY and CDR2 as SVGEGT. CDR3 sequence: CASSHPRRTGPTDTQYF. The CDR3 DNA sequence: TGTGCCAGCAGCCACCCTAGGAGGACAGGGCCCACAGATACGCAGTATTTT.

In this sample, this clonotype turned up a few times. The chain has TRBV5-1 and TRBJ2-5; D perhaps matches TRBD1 (5 bases). CDR1 and CDR2 (germline): SGHRS, YFSETQ. V was pared by 1 base and J by 0 bases, with 10 bases between. The CDR3 consists of 15 residues. In nucleotides, the CDR3 is TGCGCCAGCAGCTTGTCAGACAGCGACCAAGAGACCCAGTACTTC. It encodes CASSLSDSDQETQYF.

Ten or more counts support this clonotype. DNA for the CDR3: TGCAGTGCTAGGGCTAGCGCAGATACGCAGTATTTT. It translates to CSARASADTQYF. This chain connects TRBV20-1 to TRBJ2-3; D may be TRBD2 (6 bases). V lost 3 bases and J lost 4, with 8 bases in between. CDR1 is DFQATT, CDR2 SNEGSKA, per germline (reference sequence). The CDR3 covers 12 residues.

This clonotype appeared many times. The V call is TRBV5-1, the J call TRBJ2-3; 7 bases are shared with TRBD1. Germline lookup yields CDR1 SGHRS and CDR2 YFSETQ. With V trimmed by 3 bases and J by 2 bases, 6 bases remained unmatched. The CDR3 loop spans 15 amino acids. The DNA of the CDR3 is TGCGCCAGCAGCTCGGGACAGACGATCACAGATACGCAGTATTTT. Protein: CASSSGQTITDTQYF. Looking up the rest from reference TRBV5-1 and TRBJ2-3 gives the full variable domain: KAGVTQTPRYLIKTRGQQVTLSCSPISGHRSVSWYQQTPGQGLQFLFEYFSETQRNKGNFPGRFSGRQFSNSRSEMNVSTLELGDSALYLCASSSGQTITDTQYFGPGTRLTVL.

This clonotype came up a few times. The CDR3 is CASSYREPSGNEQYF. Written as DNA, the CDR3 is TGTGCCAGCAGTTACAGGGAACCCTCCGGGAACGAGCAGTACTTC. The chain combines TRBV6-2 or TRBV6-3 with TRBJ2-7; possible D gene TRBD2, 5 bases. The CDR3 spans 15 residues. V dropped 2 bases and J dropped 5 bases, with 16 bases sitting between them. CDR1 and CDR2 from the germline V gene are MNHEY and SVGEGT.

In its sample, this clonotype was seen many times. In DNA form, the CDR3 reads TGTGCCAGCAGCCAAGGGACTAGCTACGAGCAGTACTTC. Residues: CASSQGTSYEQYF. The chain uses TRBV4-2 and TRBJ2-7, with 7 positions matching TRBD2. Germline V gene data show CDR1 as LGHNA and CDR2 as YNFKEQ. The V gene end was trimmed by 1 base and the J gene end by 3 bases; junction bases not matched to a gene: 0. This CDR3 is 13 amino acids long.

This chain uses TRBV20-1 with TRBJ2-7, with D tentatively TRBD1 (6 bases). There are 12 residues in the CDR3. Germline-derived CDR1 and CDR2 are DFQATT and SNEGSKA (reference sequence). V lost 7 bases, J lost 3 bases, and 13 bases lay in between. The chain's CDR3 is CSGRRDNYEQYF. In DNA form, the CDR3 reads TGCAGTGGCCGCCGGGACAACTACGAGCAGTACTTC.

This clonotype was observed a handful of times. J is TRBJ2-7 and V is TRBV4-3; D not resolved. Germline V lookup: CDR1 LGHNA, CDR2 YSLEER. The CDR3 loop spans 13 amino acids. V was shortened by 4 bases and J by 6 bases, with 13 bases between the two germline ends. DNA for the CDR3: TGCGCCAGCAGCCCTAGGATAAACGGCGAGCAGTACTTC. Protein: CASSPRINGEQYF.